These 4 T cell receptor beta chains came from one sample sequenced in a study of cytotoxic CD8 clonotypes in ibrutinib-treated CLL. Produced via immunoSEQ multiplex PCR; TCRdb's table is partial and in-frame only. The data contain roughly 150,000 clones, 70% to 85% of them singletons. The material sequenced was PBMCs, taken after 24 months of ibrutinib treatment. These receptors came from a human donor with chronic lymphocytic leukemia.

The chain combines TRBV6-1 with TRBJ2-5, with D tentatively TRBD1 or TRBD2 (6 bases each). The length of the CDR3 is 14 residues. CDR1 and CDR2 from the germline V gene are MNHNS and SASEGT. The germline V and J ends were trimmed by 6 bases and 5 bases, with 16 bases remaining between them. The CDR3 sequence is CASSRPGARETQYF. The CDR3 nucleotides are TGTGCCAGCAGCCGCCCGGGGGCGCGGGAGACCCAGTACTTC.

This sequence joins TRBV5-4 and TRBJ2-6; no clear D. This CDR3 spans 14 amino acids. Trimming pared 3 bases from V and 2 bases from J, leaving 6 bases between. Germline V lookup: CDR1 SGHNT, CDR2 YYREEE (reference sequence). The CDR3 loop reads CASSSGAGANVLTF. In DNA, the CDR3 is TGTGCCAGCAGCTCTGGAGCTGGGGCCAACGTCCTGACTTTC.

This rearrangement joins TRBV6-1 to TRBJ1-3; perhaps TRBD1 as D (6 bases). Germline V gene sequence: CDR1 MNHNS, CDR2 SASEGT. The CDR3 runs to 14 residues. V lost 3 bases, J lost 5 bases, and 11 bases lay in between. In nucleotides, the CDR3 is TGTGCCAGCAGTGAGTTGACAGGAAGAAACACCATATATTTT. It encodes CASSELTGRNTIYF.

V usage is TRBV27 and J usage is TRBJ2-6; D gene uncertain. The CDR3 is 15 residues long. V was shortened by 4 bases and J by 0 bases, with 7 bases between the two germline ends. Germline V gene lookup returns CDR1 MNHEY and CDR2 SMNVEV (reference sequence). The CDR3 DNA follows: TGTGCCAGCAGTTCCCTCCACTCTGGGGCCAACGTCCTGACTTTC. It specifies CASSSLHSGANVLTF.